This is a list of T cell receptor beta chains from one sample in a study of cytomegalovirus exposure and HLA in healthy donors. Libraries were prepared by immunoSEQ multiplex PCR; TCRdb keeps only in-frame clonotypes and omits some of them. The sample has about 130,000 clones, roughly four fifths seen once. The sample consisted of PBMCs. The source of these receptors is a man aged 50 to 59 in good health and CMV-seronegative. Both conserved end residues are part of each CDR3. The order of the fields is CDR3 length, V gene, D gene, J gene, clone size, CDR3 protein, CDR3 DNA. D genes are given only for firm matches. Rows may omit the clone size; those that give it use once, few, many or a size class.

cdr3_length: 13; v_call: TRBV9; d_call: TRBD1; j_call: TRBJ2-1; clone_size: -; cdr3_aa: CASSITGGPEQFF; cdr3_nt: TGTGCCAGCAGCATTACAGGGGGCCCTGAGCAGTTCTTC
cdr3_length: 15; v_call: TRBV7-2; d_call: TRBD2; j_call: TRBJ2-5; clone_size: -; cdr3_aa: CASSPQTSGSETQYF; cdr3_nt: TGTGCCAGCAGCCCCCAGACTAGCGGGTCAGAGACCCAGTACTTC
cdr3_length: 18; v_call: TRBV29-1; d_call: TRBD1; j_call: TRBJ2-2; clone_size: -; cdr3_aa: CSPGGGGGTGGDTGELFF; cdr3_nt: TGCAGCCCCGGGGGGGGAGGAGGGACAGGGGGCGACACCGGGGAGCTGTTTTTT
cdr3_length: 16; v_call: TRBV9; d_call: -; j_call: TRBJ2-1; clone_size: -; cdr3_aa: CASSVAGDSHYNEQFF; cdr3_nt: TGTGCCAGCAGCGTAGCGGGAGACTCACATTACAATGAGCAGTTCTTC
cdr3_length: 14; v_call: TRBV7-2; d_call: -; j_call: TRBJ1-2; clone_size: -; cdr3_aa: CASSLRGGQGGYTF; cdr3_nt: TGTGCCAGCAGCTTACGGGGGGGCCAGGGAGGCTACACCTTC
cdr3_length: 19; v_call: TRBV10-3; d_call: -; j_call: TRBJ2-2; clone_size: -; cdr3_aa: CAISDLTTGGATNTGELFF; cdr3_nt: TGTGCCATCAGTGATCTGACTACTGGCGGGGCGACGAACACCGGGGAGCTGTTTTTT
cdr3_length: 10; v_call: TRBV19; d_call: -; j_call: TRBJ1-2; clone_size: -; cdr3_aa: CASSNNGYTF; cdr3_nt: TGTGCCAGTAGTAATAATGGCTACACCTTC
cdr3_length: 15; v_call: TRBV9; d_call: -; j_call: TRBJ1-6; clone_size: -; cdr3_aa: CASSSREGWGSPLHF; cdr3_nt: TGTGCCAGCAGCTCCCGAGAGGGCTGGGGTTCACCCCTCCACTTT
cdr3_length: 13; v_call: TRBV18; d_call: -; j_call: TRBJ2-5; clone_size: -; cdr3_aa: CASSPGAKETQYF; cdr3_nt: TGTGCCAGCTCGCCGGGAGCAAAAGAGACCCAGTACTTC
cdr3_length: 14; v_call: TRBV4-3; d_call: -; j_call: TRBJ1-5; clone_size: -; cdr3_aa: CASSQGQGNQPQHF; cdr3_nt: TGCGCCAGCAGCCAAGGGCAGGGGAATCAGCCCCAGCATTTT
cdr3_length: 13; v_call: TRBV4-1; d_call: -; j_call: TRBJ2-1; clone_size: -; cdr3_aa: CASSQGRVNEQFF; cdr3_nt: TGCGCCAGCAGCCAAGGCCGAGTCAATGAGCAGTTCTTC
cdr3_length: 14; v_call: TRBV4-2; d_call: -; j_call: TRBJ2-3; clone_size: -; cdr3_aa: CASSRQDTADTQYF; cdr3_nt: TGTGCCAGCAGCCGCCAGGACACTGCGGATACGCAGTATTTT
cdr3_length: 18; v_call: TRBV11-2; d_call: TRBD2; j_call: TRBJ2-3; clone_size: few; cdr3_aa: CASSSLVLGGGSTDTQYF; cdr3_nt: TGTGCCAGCAGCTCCCTTGTCCTCGGCGGGGGGAGCACAGATACGCAGTATTTT